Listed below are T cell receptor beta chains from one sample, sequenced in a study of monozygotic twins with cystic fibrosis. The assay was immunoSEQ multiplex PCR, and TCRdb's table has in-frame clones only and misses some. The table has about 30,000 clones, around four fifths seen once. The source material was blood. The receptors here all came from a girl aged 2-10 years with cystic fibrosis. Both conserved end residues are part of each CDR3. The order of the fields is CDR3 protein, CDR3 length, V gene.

cdr3_aa: CASSQNDRVYQPQHF
cdr3_length: 15
v_call: TRBV4-1

cdr3_aa: CASSLVRQGPSGNTIYF
cdr3_length: 17
v_call: TRBV7-8

cdr3_aa: CASSSRGDTQYF
cdr3_length: 12
v_call: TRBV7-6

cdr3_aa: CASSLAGAGVLDTQYF
cdr3_length: 16
v_call: TRBV7-2

cdr3_aa: CASSIRQLRHQPQHF
cdr3_length: 15
v_call: TRBV19

cdr3_aa: CASSQESGTSGYPSYNEQFF
cdr3_length: 20
v_call: TRBV4-1

cdr3_aa: CASSLAGGGQPQHF
cdr3_length: 14
v_call: TRBV7-2

cdr3_aa: CASSSQGFHEQYF
cdr3_length: 13
v_call: TRBV27

cdr3_aa: CASSISGGNQPQHF
cdr3_length: 14
v_call: TRBV6-5

cdr3_aa: CATSRSLGSGPDTQYF
cdr3_length: 16
v_call: TRBV15

cdr3_aa: CASSLDLADYNEQFF
cdr3_length: 15
v_call: TRBV5-4

cdr3_aa: CSARDDTQYF
cdr3_length: 10
v_call: TRBV20-1

cdr3_aa: CASSSVNGGRAYNEQFF
cdr3_length: 17
v_call: TRBV7-9

cdr3_aa: CASSFGGQGGNQPQHF
cdr3_length: 16
v_call: TRBV5-1

cdr3_aa: CASSFSGSSNEQFF
cdr3_length: 14
v_call: TRBV7-3

cdr3_aa: CATSQRTSGRDEQYF
cdr3_length: 15
v_call: TRBV15

cdr3_aa: CASRPAVNYGYTF
cdr3_length: 13
v_call: TRBV6-6

cdr3_aa: CASSQDISNEQFF
cdr3_length: 13
v_call: TRBV4-1

cdr3_aa: CASSQERGTAYEQYF
cdr3_length: 15
v_call: TRBV4-1

cdr3_aa: CAWKPGLESNEQYF
cdr3_length: 14
v_call: TRBV30

cdr3_aa: CASSLNSNEQFF
cdr3_length: 12
v_call: TRBV5-1

cdr3_aa: CASSDVAASGQNEQFF
cdr3_length: 16
v_call: TRBV6-4

cdr3_aa: CASSQVLRQGPLLPYEQYF
cdr3_length: 19
v_call: TRBV4-1

cdr3_aa: CASSPGHQETQYF
cdr3_length: 13
v_call: TRBV7-2

cdr3_aa: CASSVASPPTRGNEQFF
cdr3_length: 17
v_call: TRBV9

cdr3_aa: CASSEATNQGGGYTF
cdr3_length: 15
v_call: TRBV6-1

cdr3_aa: CASSPTPDTDTQYF
cdr3_length: 14
v_call: TRBV4-1

cdr3_aa: CASSFTSGSSYEQYF
cdr3_length: 15
v_call: TRBV7-9

cdr3_aa: CASILYNEQFF
cdr3_length: 11
v_call: TRBV27

cdr3_aa: CSVGTGDSYNEQFF
cdr3_length: 14
v_call: TRBV29-1

cdr3_aa: CAISERTGGSGNTIYF
cdr3_length: 16
v_call: TRBV10-3

cdr3_aa: CASSKEGIQKLFF
cdr3_length: 13
v_call: TRBV6-6

cdr3_aa: CASSLASNQPQHF
cdr3_length: 13
v_call: TRBV5-6

cdr3_aa: CASSWTENYGYTF
cdr3_length: 13
v_call: TRBV6-5

cdr3_aa: CASSSWREVEDTQYF
cdr3_length: 15
v_call: TRBV5-6

cdr3_aa: CASSTTMTGRNTEAFF
cdr3_length: 16
v_call: TRBV21-1

cdr3_aa: CASSSGQGITEAFF
cdr3_length: 14
v_call: TRBV28

cdr3_aa: CASSNRVDLYGYTF
cdr3_length: 14
v_call: TRBV6-5

cdr3_aa: CASSGSAETQYF
cdr3_length: 12
v_call: TRBV7-9

cdr3_aa: CASSDLPNTEAFF
cdr3_length: 13
v_call: TRBV6-4

cdr3_aa: CASSASNRADYGYTF
cdr3_length: 15
v_call: TRBV9

cdr3_aa: CASSLGHTEAFF
cdr3_length: 12
v_call: TRBV11-2

cdr3_aa: CASTEDGGRATEQFF
cdr3_length: 15
v_call: TRBV2

cdr3_aa: CASSSQGLAGSREQYF
cdr3_length: 16
v_call: TRBV7-9

cdr3_aa: CASSQARIAAYEQYF
cdr3_length: 15
v_call: TRBV4-1

cdr3_aa: CSVERGKKGLFF
cdr3_length: 12
v_call: TRBV29-1

cdr3_aa: CASSQKQANTEAFF
cdr3_length: 14
v_call: TRBV7-9

cdr3_aa: CASSLVAGSSYEQYF
cdr3_length: 15
v_call: TRBV7-2

cdr3_aa: CASSEPGGWQPQHF
cdr3_length: 14
v_call: TRBV7-8

cdr3_aa: CASSLVAELNYGYTF
cdr3_length: 15
v_call: TRBV5-5

cdr3_aa: CASSQAKGSYGYTF
cdr3_length: 14
v_call: TRBV4-1

cdr3_aa: CASRGNYPSSYEQYF
cdr3_length: 15
v_call: TRBV2

cdr3_aa: CASSLGGFGYTF
cdr3_length: 12
v_call: TRBV5-1

cdr3_aa: CASSEKGRGLEKLFF
cdr3_length: 15
v_call: TRBV6-1

cdr3_aa: CASSLAQGGSTEAFF
cdr3_length: 15
v_call: TRBV5-1

cdr3_aa: CASSPQGVQETQYF
cdr3_length: 14
v_call: TRBV5-1

cdr3_aa: CASSETSGSLEQYF
cdr3_length: 14
v_call: TRBV9